The present entry profiles one TCR beta chain with its context. Living in under 30 US areas, the participants were between 18 and 89 years of age. Cohort 3 recovery required two negative PCRs, clearance, or symptom resolution. CDR3 length: 14 amino acids. Germline assignment: CDR1 SGHRS and CDR2 YFSETQ. Trimming removed 0 bases from V and 2 bases from J, with 7 bases in between. The data originate from a study of blood T cell repertoires in COVID-19. In the source study's methods: Amplification with reference gene primers provided the estimates of nucleated cell counts. Repertoires were generated with immunoSEQ multiplex PCR, while TCRdb's copy carries only in-frame clones and drops some. The V and J calls and clone size come from that table; D and trimming were worked out from the DNA. The sample has around 300,000 clones; roughly nine tenths are singletons.

The source of this sequence is a woman in her thirties or forties who had recovered from COVID-19. Sequenced material: PBMCs or T cells enriched from blood (not recorded which). The J gene is TRBJ2-3, the V gene TRBV5-1; D gene ambiguous. CDR3 sequence: CASSLVQSTDTQYF. The CDR3 DNA follows: TGCGCCAGCAGCTTGGTTCAGTCCACAGATACGCAGTATTTT.